The T cell receptor beta chain described here comes from a study of human T cells and chemical hapten exposure (dated by TCRdb to about 2021). At the level of the whole study: For sensitization, 2% DPC in acetone was applied to a roughly 2 cm by roughly 2 cm area of upper inner arm skin. Throughout the study period of about 22 weeks, patients also received therapeutic DPC doses to the scalp every week. Alopecia areata with under or over 50% scalp involvement, alopecia totalis and alopecia universalis were represented in the patient cohort, which was mostly female. Blood samples were taken from patients before sensitization (week 0) and at 2, 6 and about 24 weeks after DPC sensitization. The study tracked peripheral blood TCR repertoire changes in vivo during primary and secondary sensitization to the hapten diphenylcyclopropenone (DPC) in alopecia patients. Patch testing was done on the upper back using Finn chambers containing 0.01% DPC, and results were scored after 6 days according to International Contact Dermatitis Research Group standards. Libraries were pooled for sequencing, and per-sample TCR yields varied mainly because of small differences in library volumes within the pool. About 28 alopecia patients gave blood for TCR sequencing at one to four time points (pre-sensitization, 2, 6 and 24 weeks). On the study overall, not on this receptor specifically: Expanded TCRs formed significantly more large CDR3 similarity clusters than pre-sensitization or healthy control sets, consistent with antigen-driven responses. Repeated subsampling changed both the strength of the expansion versus patch-test correlation and the threshold at which the correlation became significant. Because every patient had alopecia, a presumed autoimmune disease, the patients' immune response might differ from that of healthy individuals. Patch test score correlated positively with the number of PT1 expanded TCRs, reaching significance at thresholds 8, 16 and 32 but not at 4. DPC sensitization did not change how many TCRs were above 1 in 1000 frequency, and no evidence was found of alterations in global repertoire structure.

A word on this clonotype: The antigen it binds to is not known. Base-call qualities are not available, and no considerably larger clone is one nucleotide away.

V was cut back by 6 bases and J by 0 bases, leaving a gap of 21 bases between them. The CDR3, cysteine through phenylalanine, is 19 amino acids long. The only DNA kept is the CDR3, 57 bases in frame from the first base. Looking up the germline V gene yields CDR1 KGHSH and CDR2 LQKENI. The sample's time point label is to be understood as: patch test 1, 2 weeks after DPC sensitization. The sample's treatment or condition label is to be understood as: therapeutic diphenylcyclopropenone sensitization with weekly scalp DPC. At each patch-test visit, blood was drawn before the patch test was applied. Eligible patients were aged 18 to 70, diagnosed with alopecia, deemed suitable for DPC therapy, and excluded if pregnant. Total RNA was extracted from unfractionated whole blood collected in Tempus Blood RNA tubes. The library relied on RACE. The instrument given in TCRdb is NextSeq 500. Library preparation attached unique molecular identifiers to individual cDNA molecules for quantitative, reproducible TCR counting. Both TCR alpha and TCR beta chains were sequenced from each blood RNA sample. The authors' analysis ran thus. Samples had a median of approximately 93,000 TCRs, with a range from roughly 23,224 to 750,000. The Decombinator software suite was used to annotate V, J and CDR3 in the TCR reads. Every sample was subsampled to the same number of TCRs (28,000) for the PS versus PT1 abundance plots. TCRs were defined as expanded if absent before sensitization and observed at least eight times at the 2-week time point. TCRdb reran the public reads through fastp at Q25 and MiXCR, keeping productive beta chains. Entries are consolidated by CDR3 protein sequence, retaining the most common genes and DNA. It is TCRdb's table, rather than the study itself, that gives the V and J calls and clone size. The sample profile shows around 69,000 distinct CDR3 sequences; approximately 9.4% of them were found once. In total, the top ten clones hold 2.5% to 3.5% of the sample.

This clonotype was obtained from a woman between 40 and 55 years old with alopecia areata. Some clones in this sample may be carry-over from other donors' samples. Sequenced here: whole blood, sampled in connection with sensitization to the hapten diphenylcyclopropenone (DPC). In this chain, TRBV18 is recombined with TRBJ1-6; a tentative D match to TRBD1 spans 5 bases. The DNA sequence reads TGTGCCAGCTCGCCCGGACCCTTGGGACTGAGCTCCTATAATTCACCCCTCCACTTT. It specifies CASSPGPLGLSSYNSPLHF.